This T cell receptor beta chain comes out of a study of identical twins. Findings and limits, study-wide: Conclusions leaned on cross-sectional statistical analysis and did not track the same donors over time.

This clonotype showed up just a few times. Its antigen remains unknown. TCRdb processed the 5' RACE reads anew with MiXCR; each CDR3 protein has one entry. Altogether over 600,000 distinct CDR3 sequences are present, around 20% being singletons, with the ten largest covering more than 4%. The CDR3 extends over 16 amino acids. The germline V gene has CDR1 SGDLS and CDR2 YYNGEE. V shed 3 bases and J shed 4 bases, with 17 bases lying between them. The data also belong to a second study, concerning T cells expressing NK-cell markers. That source notes: In several experiments, sorting was confined to alpha-beta TCR T cells through use of an anti-gamma-delta TCR antibody.

The chain joins TRBV9 to TRBJ2-1; the D gene is possibly TRBD2 (6 bases). The clonotype comes from a young woman in good health. Sequencing was carried out using PBMCs. In DNA form, the CDR3 reads TGTGCCAGCAGCGAAGTGGGGGGATCTATTTACAATGAGCAGTTCTTC. It codes for CASSEVGGSIYNEQFF.